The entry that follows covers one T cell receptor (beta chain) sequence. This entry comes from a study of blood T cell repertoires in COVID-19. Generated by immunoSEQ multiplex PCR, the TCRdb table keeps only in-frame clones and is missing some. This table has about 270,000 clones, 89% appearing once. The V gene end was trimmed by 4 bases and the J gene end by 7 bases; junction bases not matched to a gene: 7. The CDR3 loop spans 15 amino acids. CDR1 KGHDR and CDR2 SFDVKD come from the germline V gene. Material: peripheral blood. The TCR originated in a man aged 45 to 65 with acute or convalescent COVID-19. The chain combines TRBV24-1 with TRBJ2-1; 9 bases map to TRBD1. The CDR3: CATSEGQGGENEQFF. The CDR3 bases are TGTGCCACCAGTGAGGGACAGGGAGGAGAGAATGAGCAGTTCTTC.